The 28 T cell receptor beta chains below all came from one sample that was sequenced in a study of Ad26.COV2.S vaccination and SARS-CoV-2 variants (dated by TCRdb to about 2021). The library was produced with the immunoSEQ multiplex PCR assay. In TCRdb, the immuneACCESS table is reduced to in-frame sequences with V and J assigned. These tables do not hold every clone; where another copy was compared, an unresolved V gene accounts for under half, and the others remain unexplained. The table for this sample lists hundreds of thousands of clones; about 85% of them were counted only once. About 3.5% of the sample is held by the ten biggest clonotypes. The treatment or condition label, as the study defines it: around 19 received Ad26.COV2.S at low or high dose, single or two shots; about 5 received placebo; per-sample allocation not given. For vaccine and placebo recipients, the sequenced repertoires came from samples collected on day 63 after the first injection.

This sample comprised peripheral blood, obtained in a trial of Ad26.COV2.S vaccine versus placebo. These receptors were taken from a person between 18 and 65 years old who received the Ad26.COV2.S COVID-19 vaccine or a placebo.

The chain links TRBV6-6 to TRBJ2-7, with 10 positions matching TRBD1. CDR1 and CDR2 from the germline V gene are MNHNY and SVGAGI (reference sequence). The length of the CDR3 is 14 residues. V trimming: 8 bases; J trimming: 5 bases; junction bases outside the gene matches: 9. The CDR3 sequence is CASGPGQGNHEQYF. CDR3 nucleotides: TGTGCCAGCGGACCGGGACAGGGGAACCACGAGCAGTACTTC.

The V call is TRBV6-6, the J call TRBJ1-6, with 8 bases matching TRBD1. V was pared by 0 bases and J by 9 bases, with 7 bases of the junction left unmatched. This CDR3 spans 16 amino acids. Germline values: CDR1 MNHNY, CDR2 SVGAGI (reference sequence). This chain's CDR3 is CASSYSSGTGPSPLHF. For the CDR3, the DNA is TGTGCCAGCAGTTACTCCAGCGGGACAGGACCTTCACCCCTCCACTTT.

The CDR3 DNA reads as TGTGCCAGCAGCTACCGGGACTACACCACAGATACGCAGTATTTT. Translating it yields CASSYRDYTTDTQYF. V is TRBV5-5 and J is TRBJ2-3; 7 bases fit TRBD2. V lost 3 bases to trimming and J lost 2 bases; unmatched junction nucleotides: 6. Germline V gene data show CDR1 as SGHKS and CDR2 as YYEKEE (reference sequence). The CDR3 runs 15 residues. Variable domain in full (rest from reference TRBV5-5 and TRBJ2-3): DAGVTQSPTHLIKTRGQQVTLRCSPISGHKSVSWYQQVLGQGPQFIFQYYEKEERGRGNFPDRFSARQFPNYSSELNVNALLLGDSALYLCASSYRDYTTDTQYFGPGTRLTVL.

V usage is TRBV12-3 or TRBV12-4 and J usage is TRBJ1-2; TRBD1 aligns across 8 bases. The CDR3 runs to 13 residues. The V gene end was trimmed by 6 bases and the J gene end by 4 bases; junction bases not matched to a gene: 4. This CDR3 reads CASSLQGVYGYTF. Written as DNA, the CDR3 is TGTGCCAGCAGCCTACAGGGGGTCTATGGCTACACCTTC.

This chain connects TRBV7-2 to TRBJ2-5; 7 nucleotides agree with TRBD2. Unmatched junction bases numbered 6, after V lost 1 base and J lost 1 base. The CDR3 runs 16 residues. Germline V lookup: CDR1 SGHTA, CDR2 FQGNSA. CDR3 loop: CASSLGITGGQETQYF. CDR3 nucleotide sequence: TGTGCCAGCAGCTTAGGCATAACGGGGGGCCAAGAGACCCAGTACTTC.

The chain couples TRBV5-1 to TRBJ2-3; TRBD2 matches 10 bases. Trimming at V came to 4 bases and at J to 0 bases, leaving 5 bases not matched to a gene. Germline CDR1 SGHRS, CDR2 YFSETQ. The CDR3 has 16 amino acids. The CDR3 protein is CASSEGLAVSTDTQYF. The DNA of the CDR3 is TGCGCCAGCAGCGAAGGACTAGCGGTTAGCACAGATACGCAGTATTTT. Based on the CDR3 plus reference TRBV5-1 and TRBJ2-3, the full variable domain is KAGVTQTPRYLIKTRGQQVTLSCSPISGHRSVSWYQQTPGQGLQFLFEYFSETQRNKGNFPGRFSGRQFSNSRSEMNVSTLELGDSALYLCASSEGLAVSTDTQYFGPGTRLTVL.

The V gene is TRBV2, the J gene TRBJ2-7; a weak D match, TRBD2 (6 bases). V was clipped by 8 bases and J by 0 bases, with 17 bases between them. The CDR3 is 15 residues long. Germline V gene data show CDR1 as SNHLY and CDR2 as FYNNEI. The CDR3 protein is CASVGDFLSSYEQYF. The CDR3 DNA follows: TGTGCCAGCGTGGGGGACTTCCTGAGCTCCTACGAGCAGTACTTC.

The rearrangement links TRBV27 to TRBJ2-1; D call uncertain. Between the trimmed V and J ends, which lost 2 bases and 0 bases, there was a span of 11 bases. This CDR3 region has 16 residues. Germline V gives CDR1 MNHEY, CDR2 SMNVEV (reference sequence). This CDR3 is CASSLNPPYSYNEQFF. The CDR3 nucleotides read TGTGCCAGCAGTTTAAACCCCCCCTACTCCTACAATGAGCAGTTCTTC.

This clone was seen a handful of times. The rearrangement joins TRBV2 to TRBJ2-7, with a tentative D call TRBD1 (6 bases). V was clipped by 4 bases and J by 3 bases, with 13 bases between them. The CDR3 is 14 amino acids. Germline CDR1 SNHLY, CDR2 FYNNEI. CDR3 DNA sequence: TGTGCCAGCAGTGGTGGCAGGGGATTCTACGAGCAGTACTTC. The encoded protein is CASSGGRGFYEQYF.

The gene calls are TRBV4-3 and TRBJ1-2; D remains ambiguous. Germline assignment: CDR1 LGHNA and CDR2 YSLEER. This CDR3 region has 15 residues. V shed 0 bases and J shed 0 bases, with 8 bases lying between them. The CDR3 is CASSQDRQTNYGYTF. As DNA, the CDR3 is TGCGCCAGCAGCCAAGATCGCCAGACTAACTATGGCTACACCTTC.

CDR3 amino acids: CASSYGTGGFYGYTF. The CDR3 bases are TGTGCCAGCAGTTATGGAACAGGGGGATTCTATGGCTACACCTTC. This sequence joins TRBV6-5 and TRBJ1-2; TRBD1 matches 8 bases. From germline, CDR1 is MNHEY and CDR2 SVGAGI. Losses at the gene ends were 3 bases for V and 4 bases for J; bases not matched to a gene: 7. The CDR3 covers 15 residues.

This CDR3 reads CASNRGGGNYNEQFF. In nucleotides, the CDR3 is TGTGCCAGCAACCGTGGCGGCGGAAATTACAATGAGCAGTTCTTC. The chain employs TRBV25-1 and TRBJ2-1; no firm D call. Germline V lookup: CDR1 MGHDK, CDR2 SYGVNS. The germline V and J ends were trimmed by 7 bases and 4 bases, with 17 bases remaining between them. The CDR3 is 15 amino acids.

This rearrangement joins TRBV7-9 to TRBJ1-2, with 7 bases matching TRBD1. Germline V gene lookup returns CDR1 SEHNR and CDR2 FQNEAQ (reference sequence). J lost 6 bases, V lost 4 bases, and 11 bases had no gene match. This CDR3 is 15 amino acids long. The CDR3 is CASSSLQGPVNGYTF. In DNA form, the CDR3 reads TGTGCCAGCAGCTCCCTACAGGGGCCGGTTAATGGCTACACCTTC.

The V call is TRBV3-1 (or the pseudogene TRBV3-2), the J call TRBJ2-7, with 11 bases fitting TRBD2. The trim removed 1 base at V and 2 bases at J, leaving 7 bases unmatched. This CDR3 contains 17 residues. Germline V gene sequence: CDR1 LGHDT, CDR2 YNNKEL (reference sequence). Written as DNA, the CDR3 is TGTGCCAGCAGCCAAGGGCGGGGACTAGCGGAGACCTACGAGCAGTACTTC. This translates into CASSQGRGLAETYEQYF.

This clone has a single count. The J gene is TRBJ2-1, the V gene TRBV19; D could derive from TRBD1 or TRBD2 (5 bases each). V lost 3 bases and J lost 1, with 10 bases in between. Germline V gene lookup returns CDR1 LNHDA and CDR2 SQIVND (reference sequence). The CDR3 spans 15 residues. CDR3 coding DNA: TGTGCCAGTAGTATTGGGGGAGATTCCTACAATGAGCAGTTCTTC. This gives the protein CASSIGGDSYNEQFF.

This clone appeared a few times. The rearrangement links TRBV7-9 to TRBJ1-3; D is possibly TRBD1 (5 bases). V shed 4 bases and J shed 2 bases, with 12 bases lying between them. There are 15 residues in the CDR3. In germline, CDR1 is SEHNR, CDR2 FQNEAQ (reference sequence). The CDR3 DNA reads as TGTGCCAGCAGCTCCACCGGGGGGGCTGGAAACACCATATATTTT. Amino acid sequence: CASSSTGGAGNTIYF.

The gene calls are TRBV5-1 and TRBJ1-3; D is ambiguous. The germline CDR1 and CDR2 sequences are SGHRS and YFSETQ. Between the trimmed V and J ends, which lost 0 bases and 1 base, there was a span of 8 bases. CDR3 length equals 15 residues. The CDR3 DNA follows: TGCGCCAGCAGCTTGGAAGGGAGTTCTGGAAACACCATATATTTT. Translation: CASSLEGSSGNTIYF.

The genes are TRBV30 and TRBJ1-1; D is possibly TRBD1 (5 bases). Germline-derived CDR1 and CDR2 are GTSNPN and SVGIG (reference sequence). CDR3 length: 12 amino acids. Trimming cost V 5 bases and J 1 base, with 8 bases left between them. The CDR3 spells CAWGRGNTEAFF. In DNA, the CDR3 is TGTGCCTGGGGGAGGGGGAACACTGAAGCTTTCTTT.

V and J are TRBV4-3 and TRBJ2-1, with TRBD1 matching 10 bases. The CDR3 length is 18 residues. Germline CDR1 is LGHNA and CDR2 is YSLEER. V was clipped by 5 bases and J by 6 bases; unmatched bases: 16. This CDR3 reads CASSTSGPGTGVGNEQFF. The CDR3 DNA reads TGCGCCAGCAGCACCAGTGGGCCCGGGACAGGGGTTGGCAATGAGCAGTTCTTC.

In regard to this clone: This sample includes further DNA sequences coding for the same CDR3. V and J are TRBV19 and TRBJ2-7; tentative D call: TRBD1 (6 bases). Germline V CDR1 and CDR2: LNHDA, SQIVND (reference sequence). Trimming took off 5 bases at V and 1 base at J, with 9 bases between the two ends. This CDR3 is built from 13 residues. The CDR3 DNA reads TGTGCCAGTAGTCTGGACAGATCCTACGAGCAGTACTTC. Residues: CASSLDRSYEQYF.

This chain joins TRBV9 and TRBJ1-6, with 7 positions matching TRBD1. CDR3 size: 14 residues. The trim removed 3 bases at V and 5 bases at J, leaving 2 bases unmatched. CDR1 and CDR2 (germline): SGDLS, YYNGEE. The CDR3 DNA is TGTGCCAGCAGCGGACAGGGTGATAATTCACCCCTCCACTTT. It translates to CASSGQGDNSPLHF. The full variable domain, its missing parts supplied by reference TRBV9 and TRBJ1-6, is DSGVTQTPKHLITATGQRVTLRCSPRSGDLSVYWYQQSLDQGLQFLIQYYNGEERAKGNILERFSAQQFPDLHSELNLSSLELGDSALYFCASSGQGDNSPLHFGNGTRLTVT.

The rearrangement joins TRBV6-5 to TRBJ2-4, with TRBD1 matching 7 bases. J gave up 5 bases and V 4 bases, and 5 bases lay outside the gene matches. The CDR3 has 14 amino acids. From germline, CDR1 is MNHEY and CDR2 SVGAGI. CDR3 region: CASSSTGIQNIQYF. CDR3 nucleotides: TGTGCCAGCAGTTCGACAGGGATCCAAAACATTCAGTACTTC.

The rearrangement uses TRBV5-1 and TRBJ1-2; 7 bases fit TRBD1. V shed 7 bases and J 2 bases; nucleotides not matched to a gene: 8. This CDR3 comprises 14 residues. Looked up from germline, CDR1 is SGHRS and CDR2 is YFSETQ. The CDR3 here is CASHLEGANYGYTF. The CDR3 DNA follows: TGCGCCAGCCACTTAGAGGGGGCGAACTATGGCTACACCTTC.

In this sample, this clone turned up a few times. The V and J genes are TRBV2 and TRBJ2-1; 7 bases line up with TRBD1. The V and J ends lost 6 bases and 6 bases, in that order; junction bases with no gene match: 5. CDR3 size: 13 residues. Germline CDR1 and CDR2: SNHLY and FYNNEI. The DNA for the CDR3 is TGTGCCAGCAGGGAGACAGGGATCAATGAGCAGTTCTTC. It codes for CASRETGINEQFF.

The gene calls are TRBV9 and TRBJ2-5; the D gene is possibly TRBD2 (6 bases). Looked up from germline, CDR1 is SGDLS and CDR2 is YYNGEE. V was clipped by 4 bases and J by 5 bases, with 12 bases between them. CDR3 length: 13 residues. In DNA form, the CDR3 reads TGTGCCAGCAGCCGGGACTTGGAGGAGACCCAGTACTTC. Protein: CASSRDLEETQYF.

The chain combines TRBV6-2 or TRBV6-3 with TRBJ1-5; D is possibly TRBD1 (5 bases). The V gene lost 6 bases and the J gene lost 9 bases, with 15 bases spanning the gap. Germline V lookup: CDR1 MNHEY, CDR2 SVGEGT. This CDR3 spans 13 amino acids. For the CDR3, the DNA is TGTGCCAGCAGCTCACGGGGGGACGGGCCCCAGCATTTT. This encodes CASSSRGDGPQHF.

The rearrangement uses TRBV19 and TRBJ1-1, with TRBD1 as a possible D gene (5 bases). This CDR3 has 13 amino acids. Deletions cut 6 bases from V and 1 base from J, with 9 bases between. CDR1 and CDR2 from the germline V gene are LNHDA and SQIVND (reference sequence). The CDR3 reads CASRFGQNTEAFF. CDR3 bases: TGTGCCAGTAGGTTTGGACAGAACACTGAAGCTTTCTTT.

As to this clone: In the same sample, other DNA sequences code for this CDR3. The chain links TRBV10-3 to TRBJ2-1; tentative D call: TRBD1 (6 bases). CDR3 size: 15 residues. Germline-derived CDR1 and CDR2 are ENHRY and SYGVKD. Trimming shortened V by 3 bases and J by 1 base, and 10 bases separated the two germline ends. This chain's CDR3 is CAISEGQGSYNEQFF. DNA of the CDR3: TGTGCCATCAGTGAAGGGCAGGGGTCCTACAATGAGCAGTTCTTC.